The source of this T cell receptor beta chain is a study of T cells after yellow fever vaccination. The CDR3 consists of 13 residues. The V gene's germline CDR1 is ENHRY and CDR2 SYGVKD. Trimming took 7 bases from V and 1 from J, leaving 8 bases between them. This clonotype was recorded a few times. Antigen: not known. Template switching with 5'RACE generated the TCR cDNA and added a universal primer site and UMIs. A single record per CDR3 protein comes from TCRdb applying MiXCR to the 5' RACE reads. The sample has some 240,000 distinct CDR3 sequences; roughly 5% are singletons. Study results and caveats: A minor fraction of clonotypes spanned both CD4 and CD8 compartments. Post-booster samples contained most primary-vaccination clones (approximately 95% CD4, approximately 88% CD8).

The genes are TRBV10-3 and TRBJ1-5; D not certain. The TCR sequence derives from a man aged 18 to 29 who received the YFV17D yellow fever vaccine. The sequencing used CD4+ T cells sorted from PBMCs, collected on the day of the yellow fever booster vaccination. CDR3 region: CAITNRSNQPQHF. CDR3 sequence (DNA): TGTGCCATCACGAACCGGAGCAATCAGCCCCAGCATTTT.